This T cell receptor beta chain comes out of a study of CXCR3-negative and CXCR3-positive naive CD8 T cells. Regarding the study as a whole: The TRB CDR3s that CXCR3-positive naive cells carried were more hydrophobic than those of CXCR3-negative naive cells.

The authors prepared UMI-labeled TRB cDNA libraries by 5' RACE. Reanalyzing the 5' RACE reads, TCRdb keeps one entry per CDR3 protein, without DNA. This sample's clone table lists fewer than 140,000 distinct CDR3 sequences. The length of the CDR3 is 18 residues. Germline loops: CDR1 MGHRA, CDR2 YSYEKL. As concerns this clonotype: Antigen specificity is unknown.

The sample comprised naive CXCR3+ CD8+ T cells from blood. Subset indicated: CD45RO-CCR7+CD27+CD95- naive CD8+ T cells expressing CXCR3 (TNR3+). The origin of this receptor is a human donor in good health. Some clones in this sample may be carry-over from other donors' samples. The chain employs TRBV4-1 and TRBJ2-3; the D gene TCRdb calls, TRBD2, cannot be checked with no DNA. The CDR3 reads CASSQDRILAGSTDTQYF.